The 22 T cell receptor beta chains in this list originate from one sample, sequenced in a study of blood T cell repertoires in COVID-19. Measured with immunoSEQ multiplex PCR; TCRdb has only the in-frame clones, and not every one. This table holds 300,000 to 450,000 clones, almost 90% found once. Sequenced: PBMCs or T cells enriched from blood (not recorded which). The receptors were gathered from a woman in her thirties who had been exposed to COVID-19.

The chain links TRBV7-9 to TRBJ2-3; D gene uncertain. Germline CDR1 and CDR2: SEHNR and FQNEAQ (reference sequence). CDR3 length: 14 amino acids. The V gene lost 7 bases and the J gene lost 0 bases, with 11 bases spanning the gap. CDR3 in amino acids: CASKWLSSTDTQYF. CDR3 coding DNA: TGTGCCAGCAAGTGGCTCTCTAGCACAGATACGCAGTATTTT.

The rearrangement joins TRBV5-1 to TRBJ1-1, with a possible D match to TRBD1 (5 bases). The V end was cut by 4 bases, the J end by 8 bases, with 18 bases between. The length of the CDR3 is 14 residues. CDR1 and CDR2 from the germline V gene are SGHRS and YFSETQ. The CDR3 here is CASSPVSRAQEAFF. CDR3 sequence (DNA): TGCGCCAGCAGCCCGGTCTCCAGGGCACAGGAAGCTTTCTTT.

This chain connects TRBV14 to TRBJ2-7, with 8 bases matching TRBD2. Germline values: CDR1 SGHDN, CDR2 FVKESK. V gave up 1 base and J gave up 8 bases; unmatched junction bases: 4. The CDR3 length is 13 residues. Written as DNA, the CDR3 is TGTGCCAGCAGCCAAGTAGCGGGATTGAAGCAGTACTTC. Protein product: CASSQVAGLKQYF.

This clone has a single count. The chain employs TRBV3-1 (or the pseudogene TRBV3-2) and TRBJ1-2, with 7 bases matching TRBD1. Germline V lookup: CDR1 LGHDT, CDR2 YNNKEL (reference sequence). After removal of 4 bases from V and 4 bases from J, the junction contained 3 bases not matched to a gene. The CDR3 runs 13 residues. The CDR3 loop reads CASSPRGAYGYTF. CDR3 sequence (DNA): TGTGCCAGCAGCCCCAGGGGGGCCTATGGCTACACCTTC.

The CDR3 loop reads CASSQKGGERVAPNYNEQFF. DNA for the CDR3: TGTGCCAGCAGCCAGAAGGGGGGGGAGAGAGTAGCGCCGAACTACAATGAGCAGTTCTTC. This chain uses TRBV5-8 with TRBJ2-1; possible D gene TRBD2, 7 bases. The germline V and J ends were trimmed by 4 bases and 3 bases, with 29 bases remaining between them. The CDR3 sequence is 20 residues long. Looked up from germline, CDR1 is SGHTS and CDR2 is YDEGEE.

The rearrangement joins TRBV19 to TRBJ1-2, with 9 bases identical to TRBD1. The CDR3 is 14 amino acids. With 6 bases clipped from V and 4 bases from J, the junction kept 6 bases outside the gene matches. Germline CDR1 is LNHDA and CDR2 is SQIVND (reference sequence). The chain's CDR3 is CASSTQGAVYGYTF. CDR3 coding DNA: TGTGCCAGTAGCACACAGGGGGCCGTCTATGGCTACACCTTC.

The V gene is TRBV7-6, the J gene TRBJ2-5; TRBD2 matches 9 bases. This CDR3 spans 15 amino acids. Germline CDR1 SGHVS, CDR2 FNYEAQ. V gave up 5 bases and J gave up 4 bases; unmatched junction bases: 8. CDR3 protein: CASSEAGGHTETQYF. Here the CDR3 DNA reads TGTGCCAGCAGCGAAGCGGGAGGACACACAGAGACCCAGTACTTC.

This chain joins TRBV29-1 and TRBJ2-6; D unclear. The CDR3 has 12 amino acids. Germline CDR1 reads SQVTM; CDR2 reads ANQGSEA. The germline V and J ends were trimmed by 7 bases and 2 bases, with 6 bases remaining between them. In DNA, the CDR3 is TGCAGCGCAGACACTGGGGCCAACGTCCTGACTTTC. Translated: CSADTGANVLTF.

The V call is TRBV27, the J call TRBJ2-7, with D tentatively TRBD1 (6 bases). V was pared by 4 bases and J by 2 bases, with 18 bases between. This CDR3 comprises 16 residues. Per germline, CDR1 MNHEY and CDR2 SMNVEV (reference sequence). The CDR3 sequence is CASSSLGQRHPYEQYF. The CDR3 nucleotides are TGTGCCAGCAGTTCCCTCGGACAGCGCCATCCCTACGAGCAGTACTTC.

CDR3 sequence: CATSDSGLAEYQETQYF. CDR3 nucleotides: TGTGCCACCAGTGATTCCGGACTAGCGGAGTACCAAGAGACCCAGTACTTC. This chain uses TRBV24-1 with TRBJ2-5, with 10 nucleotides matching TRBD2. The CDR3 length is 17 residues. Germline assignment: CDR1 KGHDR and CDR2 SFDVKD. J lost 0 bases, V lost 2 bases, and 5 bases had no gene match.

The chain uses TRBV5-1 and TRBJ2-5; 8 bases line up with TRBD1. The CDR3 covers 16 residues. Trimming took 2 bases from V and 2 from J; bases not matched to a gene: 8. In germline, CDR1 is SGHRS, CDR2 YFSETQ. The chain's CDR3 is CASSFLQGDLQETQYF. In DNA, the CDR3 is TGCGCCAGCAGCTTCCTACAGGGGGATTTACAAGAGACCCAGTACTTC.

As to this clone: The same CDR3 also results from other DNA sequences found in this sample. The V and J genes are TRBV19 and TRBJ2-7; 8 nucleotides agree with TRBD1. Unmatched junction bases numbered 4, after V lost 4 bases and J lost 2 bases. The CDR3 extends over 14 amino acids. The germline gives CDR1 LNHDA, CDR2 SQIVND (reference sequence). The CDR3 here is CASSSGQGPYEQYF. The CDR3 coding sequence is TGTGCCAGTAGTAGCGGACAGGGACCCTACGAGCAGTACTTC.

The rearrangement joins TRBV7-9 to TRBJ1-1; D is ambiguous. This CDR3 has 15 residues. CDR1 SEHNR and CDR2 FQNEAQ come from the germline V gene (reference sequence). The V end was cut by 5 bases, the J end by 0 bases, with 13 bases between. In nucleotides, the CDR3 is TGTGCCAGCAGCCCATCTCCCCAGATGAACACTGAAGCTTTCTTT. It encodes CASSPSPQMNTEAFF.

The chain uses TRBV5-4 and TRBJ2-5; 10 bases line up with TRBD1. The CDR3 length is 16 residues. With V trimmed by 2 bases and J by 3 bases, 7 bases remained unmatched. CDR1 and CDR2 (germline): SGHNT, YYREEE (reference sequence). The CDR3 DNA is TGTGCCAGCAGCTTAGGTGGGGACAGGGGAAAAGAGACCCAGTACTTC. Amino acid sequence: CASSLGGDRGKETQYF.

The rearrangement uses TRBV6-6 and TRBJ1-2; D gene uncertain. The CDR3 runs to 11 residues. V lost 6 bases and J 11 bases, leaving 13 bases between the germline ends. Germline lookup yields CDR1 MNHNY and CDR2 SVGAGI (reference sequence). This CDR3 reads CASSHKTQYTF. The CDR3 bases are TGTGCCAGCAGCCACAAAACGCAGTACACCTTC.

The rearrangement joins TRBV6-2 or TRBV6-3 to TRBJ2-7; the D gene is possibly TRBD2 (6 bases). CDR1 is MNHEY and CDR2 is SVGEGT in the germline V gene. The CDR3 spans 16 residues. The ends were cut back, 2 bases at V and 2 bases at J, with 16 bases in the middle. The CDR3 bases are TGTGCCAGCAGTTACGTTCTCGGTAGCGGAACCTACGAGCAGTACTTC. Protein: CASSYVLGSGTYEQYF.

This clone has a single count. The chain recombines TRBV7-6 with TRBJ2-2, with TRBD2 as a possible D gene (6 bases). This CDR3 has 14 amino acids. V lost 5 bases and J 5 bases, leaving 12 bases between the germline ends. Germline assignment: CDR1 SGHVS and CDR2 FNYEAQ. CDR3 coding DNA: TGTGCCAGCAGCCCCCTCGGGGGAACCGGGGAGCTGTTTTTT. Protein: CASSPLGGTGELFF.

The chain couples TRBV15 to TRBJ2-1; maybe TRBD2 (6 bases). V lost 1 base to trimming and J lost 10 bases, with 17 bases between them. This CDR3 comprises 15 residues. Looked up from germline, CDR1 is LNHNV and CDR2 is YYDKDF (reference sequence). CDR3 residues: CATSRGRAGRGEQFF. As DNA, the CDR3 is TGTGCCACCAGCAGAGGGCGGGCTGGCCGGGGGGAGCAGTTCTTC.

J is TRBJ2-7 and V is TRBV10-3, with 7 positions matching TRBD2. The CDR3 spans 14 residues. CDR1 is ENHRY and CDR2 is SYGVKD in the germline V gene. Trimming cost V 8 bases and J 1 base; bases outside gene matches: 8. For the CDR3, the DNA is TGTGCCATCGCCTCGACTAGCAGTTCCTACGAGCAGTACTTC. It is translated as CAIASTSSSYEQYF.

Of note for this clone: Other DNA sequences of this sample code for an identical CDR3. The chain has TRBV28 and TRBJ1-5; TRBD1 matches 8 bases. Germline-derived CDR1 and CDR2 are MDHEN and SYDVKM. V trimming: 5 bases; J trimming: 7 bases; junction bases outside the gene matches: 7. The CDR3 has 14 residues. Written as DNA, the CDR3 is TGTGCCAGCAGTCCCGGACAGGGTAGGCAGCCCCAGCATTTT. Protein product: CASSPGQGRQPQHF.

The chain links TRBV7-3 to TRBJ2-1, with 11 bases matching TRBD2. There are 14 residues in the CDR3. V lost 2 bases to trimming and J lost 10 bases; unmatched junction nucleotides: 4. CDR1 is SGHTA, CDR2 FQGTGA, per germline. CDR3 sequence (DNA): TGTGCCAGCAGCTTATCACTAGCGGGAGACGAGCAGTTCTTC. Its translation is CASSLSLAGDEQFF.

The chain couples TRBV21-1 to TRBJ2-7; the table assigns TRBD2, which was not confirmed against the DNA. TRBV21-1 is designated a pseudogene. The CDR3 length is 17 residues. The CDR3, as DNA: TGTGCCAGCAGCAATCCCCCGGTAGCGGGAGGATTAGACGAGCAGTACTTC. This translates into CASSNPPVAGGLDEQYF.